Listed here are 8 T cell receptor beta chains from one sample, sequenced in a study of chemoradiotherapy in HPV16-positive cancers (dated by TCRdb to about 2022). Library construction relied on the immunoSEQ multiplex PCR assay. The immuneACCESS repertoire file appears here via TCRdb, limited to in-frame rearrangements. These files lack a portion of the clones; in checked studies, under half of the deficit traces to unresolved V genes, and the cause of the others is not known. Within this sample are 25,000 to 30,000 clones, with about 80% of them counted one time only. The ten top clones hold less than 6% of the sample. The starting material was blood, obtained from a patient who underwent chemoradiotherapy. The receptors shown here come from a human donor with HPV-associated anogenital cancer.

V usage is TRBV10-2 and J usage is TRBJ2-1, with D perhaps TRBD1 (5 bases). The V and J ends lost 2 bases and 0 bases respectively, with 11 bases between them. Germline values: CDR1 WSHSY, CDR2 SAAADI. The CDR3 consists of 16 residues. The DNA of the CDR3 is TGCGCCAGCAGTGAGGAACAGGTCCCCTCCTACAATGAGCAGTTCTTC. Translated: CASSEEQVPSYNEQFF.

This clone has a handful of counts. The V and J genes are TRBV11-2 and TRBJ1-5; D unclear. V gave up 1 base and J gave up 13 bases, with 14 bases separating them. Germline CDR1 reads SGHAT; CDR2 reads FQNNGV. CDR3 size: 13 residues. In DNA, the CDR3 is TGTGCCAGCAGCTTAGGACAAGGATCTTCACAGCATTTT. Its protein is CASSLGQGSSQHF.

The rearrangement links TRBV29-1 to TRBJ2-3, with D possibly TRBD1 on 5 matching bases. Trimming pared 6 bases from V and 2 bases from J, leaving 12 bases between. This CDR3 comprises 13 residues. Germline V lookup: CDR1 SQVTM, CDR2 ANQGSEA. The CDR3 loop is CSVSSGATDTQYF. The DNA for the CDR3 is TGCAGCGTGTCTAGTGGGGCCACAGATACGCAGTATTTT.

A few counts support this clone. The genes are TRBV7-2 and TRBJ1-1; D unresolved. Germline V lookup: CDR1 SGHTA, CDR2 FQGNSA. Deletions cut 11 bases from V and 0 bases from J, with 16 bases between. The CDR3 spans 14 residues. The CDR3 DNA reads as TGTGCCGGTCGGACGCAACCGGTGAACACTGAAGCTTTCTTT. Translated: CAGRTQPVNTEAFF.

This clone was observed once. This rearrangement joins TRBV19 to TRBJ1-2; D possibly corresponds to TRBD1 (5 bases). Trimming pared 5 bases from V and 0 bases from J, leaving 13 bases between. This CDR3 contains 15 residues. Looked up from germline, CDR1 is LNHDA and CDR2 is SQIVND (reference sequence). Here the CDR3 reads CASSFAATANYGYTF. The CDR3 coding sequence is TGTGCCAGTAGTTTTGCAGCGACAGCTAACTATGGCTACACCTTC.

This clone was seen only once. This rearrangement joins TRBV6-1 to TRBJ2-4; D gene ambiguous. V gave up 6 bases and J gave up 7 bases, with 7 bases separating them. CDR3 length: 11 residues. Per the germline V gene, CDR1 is MNHNS and CDR2 is SASEGT. DNA of the CDR3: TGTGCCAGCAGCCTTCAGAACATTCAGTACTTC. Its protein is CASSLQNIQYF.

The chain employs TRBV9 and TRBJ2-7, with TRBD1 matching over 8 bases. Trimming at V came to 2 bases and at J to 5 bases, leaving 18 bases not matched to a gene. Per the germline V gene, CDR1 is SGDLS and CDR2 is YYNGEE. This CDR3 is built from 18 residues. The CDR3 coding sequence is TGTGCCAGCAGCGTCCACGCCTACCCTGGACAGGGTGGGAACGAGCAGTACTTC. Protein: CASSVHAYPGQGGNEQYF.

V usage is TRBV7-9 and J usage is TRBJ1-3, with TRBD1 as a possible D gene (5 bases). Trimming removed 6 bases at V and 4 bases at J, with 19 bases between. Germline V gene sequence: CDR1 SEHNR, CDR2 FQNEAQ (reference sequence). This CDR3 is built from 16 residues. CDR3 in amino acids: CASRPVREQAGNTIYF. The CDR3 bases are TGTGCCAGCAGGCCGGTCAGGGAACAGGCCGGAAACACCATATATTTT.